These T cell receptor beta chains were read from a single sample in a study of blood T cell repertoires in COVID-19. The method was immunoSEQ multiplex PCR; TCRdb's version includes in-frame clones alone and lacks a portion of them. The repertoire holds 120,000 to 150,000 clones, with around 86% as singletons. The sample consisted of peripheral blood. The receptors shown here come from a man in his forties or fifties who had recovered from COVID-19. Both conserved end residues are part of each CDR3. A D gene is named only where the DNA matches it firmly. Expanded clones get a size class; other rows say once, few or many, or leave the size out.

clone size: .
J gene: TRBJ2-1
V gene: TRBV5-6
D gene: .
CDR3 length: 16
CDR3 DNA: TGTGCCAGCAGCTTGATTACCGGGACAACATACAATGAGCAGTTCTTC
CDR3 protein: CASSLITGTTYNEQFF

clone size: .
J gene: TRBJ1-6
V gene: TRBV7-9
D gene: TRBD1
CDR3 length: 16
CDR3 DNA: TGTGCCAGCAGCTTAGGAGACAGGGGGCGGGGATCACCCCTCCACTTT
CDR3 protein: CASSLGDRGRGSPLHF

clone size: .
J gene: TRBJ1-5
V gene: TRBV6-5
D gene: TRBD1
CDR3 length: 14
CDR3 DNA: TGTGCCAGCAGTTTCAGGGGGCGAAATCAGCCCCAGCATTTT
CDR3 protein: CASSFRGRNQPQHF

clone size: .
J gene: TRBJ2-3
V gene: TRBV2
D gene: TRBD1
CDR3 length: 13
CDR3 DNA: TGTGCCAGAGGGACAGAAAGCACAGATACGCAGTATTTT
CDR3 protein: CARGTESTDTQYF

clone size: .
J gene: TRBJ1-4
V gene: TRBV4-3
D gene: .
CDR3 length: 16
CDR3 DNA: TGCGCCAGCAGCCAAGATGGCGGGTATGCGCGTGAAAAACTGTTTTTT
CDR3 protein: CASSQDGGYAREKLFF

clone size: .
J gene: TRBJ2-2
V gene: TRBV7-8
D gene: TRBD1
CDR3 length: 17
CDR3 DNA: TGTGCCAGCAGCCCTCGGACAGGGGCCTCATTAACCGGGGAGCTGTTTTTT
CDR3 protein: CASSPRTGASLTGELFF

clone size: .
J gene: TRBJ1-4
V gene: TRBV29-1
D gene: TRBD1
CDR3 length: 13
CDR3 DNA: TGCAGCGCAGGAGACAGGGGAGGTGAAAAACTGTTTTTT
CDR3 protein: CSAGDRGGEKLFF

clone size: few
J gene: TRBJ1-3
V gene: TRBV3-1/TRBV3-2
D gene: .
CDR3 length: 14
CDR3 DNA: TGTGCCAGCAGCAAAGGGACATCCGGAAACACCATATATTTT
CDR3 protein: CASSKGTSGNTIYF

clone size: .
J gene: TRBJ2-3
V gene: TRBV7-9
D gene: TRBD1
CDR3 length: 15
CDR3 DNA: TGTGCCAGCAGCTTTTGGGACAGGGGAACAGATACGCAGTATTTT
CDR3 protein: CASSFWDRGTDTQYF

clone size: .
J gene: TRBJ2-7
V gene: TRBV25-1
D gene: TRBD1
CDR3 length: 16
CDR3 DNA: TGTGCCAGCAGTGAATTAGCAGGACAGGGGGTCTACGAGCAGTACTTC
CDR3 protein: CASSELAGQGVYEQYF

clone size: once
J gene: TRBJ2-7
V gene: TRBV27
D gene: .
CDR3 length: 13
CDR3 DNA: TGTGCCAGCAGTTTAAACAGAAAGTACGAGCAGTACTTC
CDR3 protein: CASSLNRKYEQYF

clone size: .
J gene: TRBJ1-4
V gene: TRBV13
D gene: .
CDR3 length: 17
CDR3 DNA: TGTGCCAGCAGCTTAGATGGAGGGCGGGCAACTAATGAAAAACTGTTTTTT
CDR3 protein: CASSLDGGRATNEKLFF

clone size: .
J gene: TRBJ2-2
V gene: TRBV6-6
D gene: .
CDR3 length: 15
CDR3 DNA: TGTGCCAGCAGTACGACACCACTTCACACCGGGGAGCTGTTTTTT
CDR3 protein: CASSTTPLHTGELFF

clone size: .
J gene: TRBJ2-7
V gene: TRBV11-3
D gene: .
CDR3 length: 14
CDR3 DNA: TGTGCCAGCAGCCCCGGACTGTACTCCTACGAGCAGTACTTC
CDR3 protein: CASSPGLYSYEQYF

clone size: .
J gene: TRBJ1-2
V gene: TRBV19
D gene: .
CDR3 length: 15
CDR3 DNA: TGTGCCAGTACCCCCGCCCAGGGCCCAAACTATGGCTACACCTTC
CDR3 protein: CASTPAQGPNYGYTF

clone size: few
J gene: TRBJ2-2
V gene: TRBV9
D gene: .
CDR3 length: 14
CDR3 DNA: TGTGCCAGCAGCGTAGCTCCCAACACCGGGGAGCTGTTTTTT
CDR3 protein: CASSVAPNTGELFF

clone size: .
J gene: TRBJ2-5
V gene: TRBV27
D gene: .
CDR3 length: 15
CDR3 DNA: TGTGCCAGCAGTCCCTGGGGGGGGCGGAGAGAGACCCAGTACTTC
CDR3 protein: CASSPWGGRRETQYF

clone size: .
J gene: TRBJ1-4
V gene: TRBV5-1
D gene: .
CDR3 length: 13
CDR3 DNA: TGCGCCAGCAGCCTACAGCTTAATGAAAAACTGTTTTTT
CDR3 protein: CASSLQLNEKLFF

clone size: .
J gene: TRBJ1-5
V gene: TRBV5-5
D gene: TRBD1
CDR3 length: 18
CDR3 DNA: TGTGCCAGCAGCCTGGGACAGGGGAATGAGTTTAGCAATCAGCCCCAGCATTTT
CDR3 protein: CASSLGQGNEFSNQPQHF

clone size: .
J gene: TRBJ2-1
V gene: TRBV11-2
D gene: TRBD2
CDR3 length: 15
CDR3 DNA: TGTGCCAGCAGCAAACTAGCGGGGTCCTACAATGAGCAGTTCTTC
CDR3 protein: CASSKLAGSYNEQFF

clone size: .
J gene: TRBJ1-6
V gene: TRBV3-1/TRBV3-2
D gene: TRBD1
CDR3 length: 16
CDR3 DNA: TGTGCCAGCCTCACCCCGGGACAGGTCCTCAATTCACCCCTCCACTTT
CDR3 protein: CASLTPGQVLNSPLHF

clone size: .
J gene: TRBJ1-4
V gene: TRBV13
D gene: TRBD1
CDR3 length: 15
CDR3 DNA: TGTGCCAGCAGCTCCATAACAGGGGGCAATGAAAAACTGTTTTTT
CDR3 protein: CASSSITGGNEKLFF

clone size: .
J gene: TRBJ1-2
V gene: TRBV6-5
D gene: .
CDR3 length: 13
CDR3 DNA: TGTGCCAGCAGTTACTCGGGGGCTTATGGCTACACCTTC
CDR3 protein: CASSYSGAYGYTF

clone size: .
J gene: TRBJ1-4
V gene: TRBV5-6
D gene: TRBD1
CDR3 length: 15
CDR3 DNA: TGTGCCAGCAGCACTAAAGGGACAGCTAATGAAAAACTGTTTTTT
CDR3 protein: CASSTKGTANEKLFF

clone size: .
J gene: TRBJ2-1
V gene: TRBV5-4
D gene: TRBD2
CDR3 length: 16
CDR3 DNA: TGTGCCAGCAGCTCCTGGACTAGCGGGGACTTTGGTGAGCAGTTCTTC
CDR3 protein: CASSSWTSGDFGEQFF

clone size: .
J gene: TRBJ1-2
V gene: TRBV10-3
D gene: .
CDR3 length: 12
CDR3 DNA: TGTGCCATCACCGAGGGGAGGAGTGGCTACACCTTC
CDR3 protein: CAITEGRSGYTF

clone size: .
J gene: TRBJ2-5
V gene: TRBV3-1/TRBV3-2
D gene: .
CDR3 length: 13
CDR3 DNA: TGTGCCAGCACCCCTAGGTTGGGGGCGACCCAGTACTTC
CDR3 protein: CASTPRLGATQYF

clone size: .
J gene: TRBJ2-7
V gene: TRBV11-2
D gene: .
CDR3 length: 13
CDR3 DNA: TGTGCCAGCAGTTTCGGGAGCTCCTACGAGCAGTACTTC
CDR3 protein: CASSFGSSYEQYF

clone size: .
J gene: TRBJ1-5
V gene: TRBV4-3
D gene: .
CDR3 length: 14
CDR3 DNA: TGCGCCAGCAGCCAAGATTGGGGGGATCAGCCCCAGCATTTT
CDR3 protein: CASSQDWGDQPQHF

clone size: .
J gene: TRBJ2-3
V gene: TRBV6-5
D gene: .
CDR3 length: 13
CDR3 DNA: TGTGCCAGCAGTTATTCGGGACTAGATACGCAGTATTTT
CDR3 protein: CASSYSGLDTQYF

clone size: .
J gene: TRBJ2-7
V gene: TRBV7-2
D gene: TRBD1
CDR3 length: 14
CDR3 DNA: TGTGCCAGCAGCCCGGACAGGGTGTGGAACGAGCAGTACTTC
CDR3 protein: CASSPDRVWNEQYF

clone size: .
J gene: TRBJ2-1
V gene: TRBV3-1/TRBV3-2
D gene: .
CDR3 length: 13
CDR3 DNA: TGTGCCAGCAGCCAAGAGAGGTACAATGAGCAGTTCTTC
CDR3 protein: CASSQERYNEQFF

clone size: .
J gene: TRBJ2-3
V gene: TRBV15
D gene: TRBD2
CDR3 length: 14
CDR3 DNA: TGTGCCACCAAGTCTAGCGGGGGATTAGATACGCAGTATTTT
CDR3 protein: CATKSSGGLDTQYF

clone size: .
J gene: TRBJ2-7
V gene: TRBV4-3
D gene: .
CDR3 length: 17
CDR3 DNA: TGCGCCAGCAGCCAAGAAAAGTCCTCCAGGGACTTCTACGAGCAGTACTTC
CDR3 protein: CASSQEKSSRDFYEQYF

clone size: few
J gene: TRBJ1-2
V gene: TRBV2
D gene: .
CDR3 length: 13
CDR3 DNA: TGTGCCAGCAGTGAGAGGCTCCGGGATGGCTACACCTTC
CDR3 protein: CASSERLRDGYTF

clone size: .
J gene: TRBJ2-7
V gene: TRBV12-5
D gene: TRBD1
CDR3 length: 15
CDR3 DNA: TGTGCTAGTGGTTTCGGACAGGGTGCTGACGACGAGCAGTACTTC
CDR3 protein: CASGFGQGADDEQYF

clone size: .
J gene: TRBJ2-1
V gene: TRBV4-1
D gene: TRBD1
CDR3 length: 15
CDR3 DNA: TGCGCCAGCAGCCATACGGGACAGGGGCTTAATGAGCAGTTCTTC
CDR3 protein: CASSHTGQGLNEQFF

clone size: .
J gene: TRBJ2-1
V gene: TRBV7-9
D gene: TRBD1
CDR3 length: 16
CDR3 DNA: TGTGCCAGCAGCTTCCCGGACAGGGGGCTTTACAATGAGCAGTTCTTC
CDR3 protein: CASSFPDRGLYNEQFF

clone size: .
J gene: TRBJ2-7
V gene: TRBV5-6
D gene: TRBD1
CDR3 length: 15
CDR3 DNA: TGTGCCAGCAGCGACCCGGGACAGGGCCACTACGAGCAGTACTTC
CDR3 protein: CASSDPGQGHYEQYF

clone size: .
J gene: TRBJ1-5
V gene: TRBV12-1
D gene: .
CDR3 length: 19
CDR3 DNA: TGTGCCAGCAGCTTTGTTGTATATCCAGGGGACGGCAAGAATCAGCCCCAGCATTTT
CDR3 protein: CASSFVVYPGDGKNQPQHF

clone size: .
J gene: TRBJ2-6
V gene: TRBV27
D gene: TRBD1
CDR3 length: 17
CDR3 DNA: TGTGCCAGCAGCTCCCTGGGACAGGACTCTGGGGCCAACGTCCTGACTTTC
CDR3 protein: CASSSLGQDSGANVLTF

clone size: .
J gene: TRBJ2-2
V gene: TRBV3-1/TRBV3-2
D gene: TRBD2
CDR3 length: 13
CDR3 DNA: TGTGCCTTCTCGACTAGCGGGGCCGGGGAGCTGTTTTTT
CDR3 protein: CAFSTSGAGELFF

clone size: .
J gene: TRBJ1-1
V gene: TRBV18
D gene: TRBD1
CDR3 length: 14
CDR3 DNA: TGTGCCAGCTCACCTTCAGGGGGTGGGTCTGAAGCTTTCTTT
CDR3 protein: CASSPSGGGSEAFF

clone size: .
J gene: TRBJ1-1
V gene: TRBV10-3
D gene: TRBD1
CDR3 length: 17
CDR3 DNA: TGTGCCATCAGTGACCCACCAGGCCAGGGGGTCGGCACTGAAGCTTTCTTT
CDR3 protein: CAISDPPGQGVGTEAFF

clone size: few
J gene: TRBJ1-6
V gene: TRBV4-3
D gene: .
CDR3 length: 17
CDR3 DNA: TGCGCCAGCAGCCAAGATCGAGGGAGCTCCTATAATTCACCCCTCCACTTT
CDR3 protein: CASSQDRGSSYNSPLHF

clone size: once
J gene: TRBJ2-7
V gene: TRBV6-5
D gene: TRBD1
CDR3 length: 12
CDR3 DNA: TGTGCCAGCGCTGGGACAGGGCGCGAGCAGTACTTC
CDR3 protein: CASAGTGREQYF

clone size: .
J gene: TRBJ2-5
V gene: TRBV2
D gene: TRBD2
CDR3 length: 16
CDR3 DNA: TGTGCCAGCACGAACGGACTAGCGGGGGGCGGAGAGACCCAGTACTTC
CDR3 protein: CASTNGLAGGGETQYF

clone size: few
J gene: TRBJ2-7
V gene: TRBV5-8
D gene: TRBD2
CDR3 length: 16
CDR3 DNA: TGTGCCAGCAGCCCACTTTACGGGACTACTCCCGGGGAGCAGTACTTC
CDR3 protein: CASSPLYGTTPGEQYF

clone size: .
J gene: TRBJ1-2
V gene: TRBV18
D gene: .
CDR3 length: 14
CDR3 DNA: TGTGCCAGCTCACCACCGTCAAGGGGCGATGGCTACACCTTC
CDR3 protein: CASSPPSRGDGYTF

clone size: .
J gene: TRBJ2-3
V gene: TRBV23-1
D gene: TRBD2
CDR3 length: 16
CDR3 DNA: TGCGCCAGCACCCAAAGGACTAGCGGGGCCACAGATACGCAGTATTTT
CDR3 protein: CASTQRTSGATDTQYF